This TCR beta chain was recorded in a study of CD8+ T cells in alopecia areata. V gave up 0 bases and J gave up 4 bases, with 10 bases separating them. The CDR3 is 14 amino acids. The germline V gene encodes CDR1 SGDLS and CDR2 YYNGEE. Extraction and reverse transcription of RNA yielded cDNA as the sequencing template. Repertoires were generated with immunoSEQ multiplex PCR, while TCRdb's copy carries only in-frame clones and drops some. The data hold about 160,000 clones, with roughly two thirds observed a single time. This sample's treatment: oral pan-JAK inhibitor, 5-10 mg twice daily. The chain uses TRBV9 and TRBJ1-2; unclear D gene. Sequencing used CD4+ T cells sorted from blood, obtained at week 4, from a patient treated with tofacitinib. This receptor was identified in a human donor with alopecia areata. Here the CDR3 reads CASSVEAIGYGYTF. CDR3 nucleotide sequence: TGTGCCAGCAGCGTAGAGGCCATCGGCTATGGCTACACCTTC.